The 3 T cell receptor beta chains given below trace back to one sample, sequenced in a study of blood T cell repertoires in COVID-19. The data were produced by immunoSEQ multiplex PCR, yet TCRdb's version contains in-frame clones alone and is incomplete. The sample yields fewer than 250,000 clones, 83% seen once. Material for sequencing was peripheral blood. The receptors were sampled from a woman aged 50 to 65 with acute or convalescent COVID-19.

The rearrangement links TRBV15 to TRBJ2-1; 10 bases fit TRBD2. Germline V gives CDR1 LNHNV, CDR2 YYDKDF (reference sequence). J lost 9 bases, V lost 1 base, and 9 bases had no gene match. This CDR3 comprises 16 residues. CDR3 nucleotides: TGTGCCACCAGCAGAGCAGGTCTAGCGGGAGCAGGTGAGCAGTTCTTC. This gives the protein CATSRAGLAGAGEQFF.

This CDR3 reads CASGRGQGIDTQYF. Written as DNA, the CDR3 is TGTGCCAGTGGCCGGGGACAGGGGATAGATACGCAGTATTTT. The genes are TRBV19 and TRBJ2-3; 10 nucleotides match TRBD1. The CDR3 has 14 residues. Trimming removed 8 bases from V and 5 bases from J; junction bases left unmatched: 7. Germline V gene lookup returns CDR1 LNHDA and CDR2 SQIVND (reference sequence).

This chain uses TRBV7-6 with TRBJ1-1; D is perhaps TRBD1 (6 bases). The V gene lost 3 bases and the J gene lost 3 bases, with 14 bases spanning the gap. The germline gives CDR1 SGHVS, CDR2 FNYEAQ. This CDR3 contains 15 residues. The CDR3 here is CASSFTGTTDTEAFF. CDR3 DNA: TGTGCCAGCAGCTTTACCGGGACAACGGACACTGAAGCTTTCTTT.